This T cell receptor (beta chain) was captured by sequencing in a study of identical twins. Overall study findings and caveats: Models predicted too little out-of-frame TCR alpha sharing in monozygotic twins. A partial confounding effect on zero-insertion analyses could come from invariant MAIT and iNKT cells. The study found excess low generation probability among twin-shared out-of-frame alpha sequences.

The table lists this clonotype with many counts. As yet, its antigen is unknown. The donor group consisted entirely of healthy Caucasians. TCRdb reprocessed the 5' RACE reads via MiXCR and lists one record per CDR3 protein. Of roughly 350,000 distinct CDR3 sequences listed, about 9% are singletons. The clonotype originates from a woman aged 50 to 60 in good health. Sample: naive T cells sorted from blood.

Here the CDR3 DNA reads TGTGCTAGTGGTTTGGCAGATACGCAGTATTTT. Translation gives CASGLADTQYF. The genes are TRBV12-5 and TRBJ2-3, with D unclear. From germline, CDR1 is LGHNT and CDR2 FRNRAP. The V and J ends lost 1 base and 4 bases respectively, with 0 bases between them. This CDR3 is built from 11 residues.